The 14 T cell receptor beta chains below come from one sample, sequenced in a study of CD8 T cells in Susac syndrome. A quantity of about 0.45 to 1 ug RNA underwent reverse transcription using random hexamers. TCRdb reprocessed the immunoSEQ multiplex PCR reads with MiXCR, giving one entry per CDR3 protein. The sample includes roughly 80,000 distinct CDR3 sequences, more than 85% of them seen just once. The sequenced material came from CD8+ T cells from PBMCs. The receptors come from a human donor with multiple sclerosis.

The CDR3 protein is CASGFNVYEQYF. CDR3 nucleotides: TGTGCTAGTGGTTTCAACGTATACGAGCAGTACTTC. J is TRBJ2-7 and V is TRBV12-5; no reliable D call. The CDR3 is 12 amino acids. Deletions cut 3 bases from V and 4 bases from J, with 7 bases between. Per the germline V gene, CDR1 is LGHNT and CDR2 is FRNRAP.

The rearrangement links TRBV28 to TRBJ1-5; D remains unclear. Trimming removed 7 bases at V and 9 bases at J, with 13 bases between. Germline-derived CDR1 and CDR2 are MDHEN and SYDVKM. This CDR3 region has 12 residues. CDR3 coding DNA: TGTGCCAGCACCACTCCCCTTTCGCCCCAGCATTTT. The encoded protein is CASTTPLSPQHF.

V and J are TRBV6-1 and TRBJ2-5; 11 bases match TRBD2. The CDR3 is 17 residues long. Losses at the gene ends were 6 bases for V and 9 bases for J; bases not matched to a gene: 18. Germline V gives CDR1 MNHNS, CDR2 SASEGT. The CDR3 spells CASRTSLAGGSLGPQYF. The CDR3 nucleotides are TGTGCCAGCAGGACCTCCCTAGCGGGGGGCTCTCTTGGGCCCCAGTACTTC.

The chain uses TRBV28 and TRBJ2-5; 10 positions match TRBD2. J gave up 3 bases and V 6 bases, and 19 bases lay outside the gene matches. The germline gives CDR1 MDHEN, CDR2 SYDVKM. CDR3 length: 19 residues. The CDR3 reads CASSLLGLSLAGSEETQYF. The DNA of the CDR3 is TGTGCCAGCAGCCTATTAGGACTTTCACTAGCGGGGTCAGAAGAGACCCAGTACTTC.

The rearrangement joins TRBV7-9 to TRBJ2-3; D unresolved. V lost 1 base to trimming and J lost 3 bases, with 14 bases between them. CDR1 SEHNR and CDR2 FQNEAQ come from the germline V gene (reference sequence). The CDR3 has 16 amino acids. As DNA, the CDR3 is TGTGCCAGCAGCTTAGGAATTCTGGTCGAGACAGATACGCAGTATTTT. The encoded protein is CASSLGILVETDTQYF.

The chain uses TRBV5-1 and TRBJ2-7, with D uncertain. CDR1 is SGHRS and CDR2 is YFSETQ in the germline V gene. The V end was cut by 2 bases, the J end by 6 bases, with 9 bases between. The CDR3 spans 12 residues. This CDR3 is CASSFLSAEQYF. CDR3 DNA: TGCGCCAGCAGCTTCCTTTCAGCCGAGCAGTACTTC.

V is TRBV4-1 and J is TRBJ2-1; weak D call: TRBD2 (6 bases). There are 13 residues in the CDR3. Trimming cost V 0 bases and J 10 bases, with 10 bases left between them. Per germline, CDR1 MGHRA and CDR2 YSYEKL. CDR3 protein: CASSQDMGGEQFF. CDR3 coding DNA: TGCGCCAGCAGCCAAGACATGGGAGGCGAGCAGTTCTTC.

The chain carries TRBV21-1 and TRBJ1-6; TRBD1 was called by the table and not checked on the DNA. TRBV21-1 is listed as a pseudogene. The CDR3 contains 17 residues. The CDR3 loop reads CASNLGGTGEWNSPLHF. CDR3 DNA sequence: TGTGCCAGCAACCTAGGCGGGACAGGGGAGTGGAATTCACCCCTCCACTTT.

The rearrangement joins TRBV7-2 to TRBJ2-1, with a weak D call TRBD2 (7 bases). This CDR3 has 16 amino acids. Germline assignment: CDR1 SGHTA and CDR2 FQGNSA. The V gene lost 2 bases and the J gene lost 0 bases, with 11 bases spanning the gap. The CDR3 reads CASSLRGGSSYNEQFF. DNA of the CDR3: TGTGCCAGCAGCTTAAGGGGGGGAAGCTCCTACAATGAGCAGTTCTTC. The full variable domain, completed using reference TRBV7-2 and TRBJ2-1, is GAGVSQSPSNKVTEKGKDVELRCDPISGHTALYWYRQSLGQGLEFLIYFQGNSAPDKSGLPSDRFSAERTGGSVSTLTIQRTQQEDSAVYLCASSLRGGSSYNEQFFGPGTRLTVL.

V gene TRBV3-1 combines with J gene TRBJ2-3; 7 nucleotides agree with TRBD1. Germline values: CDR1 LGHDT, CDR2 YNNKEL (reference sequence). Trimming cost V 4 bases and J 4 bases; bases outside gene matches: 17. CDR3 size: 18 residues. The CDR3 sequence is CASSPPGGQALDPDTQYF. The CDR3 nucleotides read TGTGCCAGCAGCCCTCCCGGTGGACAGGCCCTCGACCCAGATACGCAGTATTTT.

In its sample, this clonotype was seen a few times. This chain links TRBV7-9 with TRBJ2-7; D perhaps matches TRBD1 (5 bases). With 1 base removed from V and 2 bases from J, the gap between germline ends came to 9 bases. The CDR3 covers 14 residues. Germline CDR1 SEHNR, CDR2 FQNEAQ (reference sequence). The CDR3 sequence is CASSLVIGAYEQYF. CDR3 in DNA: TGTGCCAGCAGCTTAGTCATAGGGGCCTACGAGCAGTACTTC.

The chain uses TRBV12-3 or TRBV12-4 and TRBJ1-1; D is undetermined. The CDR3 covers 13 residues. V dropped 1 base and J dropped 8 bases, with 11 bases sitting between them. The CDR3 is CASSLDMATEAFF. In nucleotides, the CDR3 is TGTGCCAGCAGTTTAGACATGGCCACGGAAGCTTTCTTT.

The V and J genes are TRBV28 and TRBJ1-2; D possibly corresponds to TRBD1 (5 bases). Between the trimmed V and J ends, which lost 5 bases and 4 bases, there was a span of 20 bases. The germline CDR1 and CDR2 sequences are MDHEN and SYDVKM. The CDR3 consists of 16 residues. The CDR3 region has the DNA TGTGCCAGCAGTGCTAAGTACGGGGCAATCATCTATGGCTACACCTTC. It translates to CASSAKYGAIIYGYTF.

This clonotype occurred a few times. The chain combines TRBV6-6 with TRBJ2-1; 8 bases fit TRBD2. The CDR3 consists of 13 residues. In germline, CDR1 is MNHNY, CDR2 SVGAGI (reference sequence). Unmatched junction bases numbered 3, after V lost 5 bases and J lost 6 bases. The CDR3 DNA reads as TGTGCCAGCAGTCCCGGGACTAGCAATGAGCAGTTCTTC. Its protein is CASSPGTSNEQFF.